This T cell receptor (beta chain) was observed in a study of PD-L1 blockade in urothelial cancer. Study-wide context: Men with urothelial cancer arising in the bladder made up about 90% of the roughly 29 patients. Median blood clonality was around 0.086, with tens of thousands of unique TCRs.

TCRdb's table, derived via immunoSEQ multiplex PCR, lists solely in-frame clones and lacks some. This sample has 50,000 to 75,000 clones, with 81% found just once. Time point: pretreatment peripheral blood. This sequence was found in a man between 65 and 79 years old with urothelial cancer. The starting material was PBMCs, obtained around atezolizumab (anti-PD-L1) treatment.

The DNA of the CDR3 is TGTGCCAGCAGCTTATACAACCAAGAGACCCAGTACTTC. Translating gives CASSLYNQETQYF. The rearrangement links TRBV7-3 to TRBJ2-5; no definite D call. Germline values: CDR1 SGHTA, CDR2 FQGTGA. With 2 bases removed from V and 0 bases from J, the gap between germline ends came to 4 bases. The CDR3 extends over 13 amino acids.